This record covers a single TCR beta chain. Its target is unknown. The CDR3 length is 16 residues. Germline CDR1 is MNHEY and CDR2 is SVGAGI. The V end lost 4 bases, the J end lost 6 bases, and 16 bases lay between the germline ends. This entry comes from a study of identical twins. TCRdb re-called the 5' RACE reads through MiXCR, storing one row per CDR3 protein. The table has approximately 700,000 distinct CDR3 sequences, around 6.1% seen once. Study-level results: Invariant populations such as MAIT and iNKT cells could partly muddle zero-insertion analyses.

The sequenced sample was naive T cells sorted from blood. This TCR came from a man aged 18 to 30 in good health. The chain uses TRBV6-5 and TRBJ1-6; TRBD1 might be the D (6 bases). CDR3 in amino acids: CASSSQRGAGNSPLHF. The CDR3 region has the DNA TGTGCCAGCAGTTCCCAACGGGGGGCAGGTAATTCACCCCTCCACTTT.